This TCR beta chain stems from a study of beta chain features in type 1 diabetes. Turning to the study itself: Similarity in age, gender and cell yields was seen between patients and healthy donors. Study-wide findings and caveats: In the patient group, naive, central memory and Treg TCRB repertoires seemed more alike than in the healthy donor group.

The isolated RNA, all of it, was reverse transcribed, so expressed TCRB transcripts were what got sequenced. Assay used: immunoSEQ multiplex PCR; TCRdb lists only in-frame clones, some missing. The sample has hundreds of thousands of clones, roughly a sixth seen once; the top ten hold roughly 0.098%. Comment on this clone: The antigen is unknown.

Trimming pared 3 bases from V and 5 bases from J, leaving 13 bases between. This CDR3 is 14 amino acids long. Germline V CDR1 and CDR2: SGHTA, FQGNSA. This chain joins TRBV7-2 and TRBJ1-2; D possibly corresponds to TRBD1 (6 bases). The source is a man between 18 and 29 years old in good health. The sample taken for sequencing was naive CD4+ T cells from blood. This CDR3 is CASSFSAGVYGYTF. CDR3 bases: TGTGCCAGCAGCTTTTCCGCAGGGGTATATGGCTACACCTTC.